Following are 27 T cell receptor beta chains from one sample sequenced in a study of T cell responses to AZD1222 COVID-19 vaccine. Generated by immunoSEQ multiplex PCR, the TCRdb table keeps only in-frame clones and is missing some. The sample holds some 120,000 clones, roughly 91% seen once. Sample: peripheral blood, taken on day 0 of AZD1222 vaccination. The receptors derive from an adult in good health.

The table lists this clone with a few counts. This chain links TRBV30 with TRBJ1-6; the D is unclear. Germline values: CDR1 GTSNPN, CDR2 SVGIG (reference sequence). CDR3 length: 16 residues. Between the trimmed V and J ends, which lost 3 bases and 0 bases, there was a span of 12 bases. The CDR3 nucleotides are TGTGCCTGGAGGGGGATCATAAGCTCCTATAATTCACCCCTCCACTTT. Protein sequence: CAWRGIISSYNSPLHF.

The chain carries TRBV19 and TRBJ1-2; D uncertain. The CDR3 runs to 16 residues. The germline V and J ends were trimmed by 6 bases and 2 bases, with 19 bases remaining between them. The germline V gene has CDR1 LNHDA and CDR2 SQIVND (reference sequence). In nucleotides, the CDR3 is TGTGCCAGTAGGCGGTATGATCAGAGAGTGAACTATGGCTACACCTTC. This codes for CASRRYDQRVNYGYTF.

J is TRBJ1-2 and V is TRBV12-5, with 10 bases that match TRBD1. Germline loops: CDR1 LGHNT, CDR2 FRNRAP. The length of the CDR3 is 13 residues. Trimming at V came to 6 bases and at J to 3 bases, leaving 1 base not matched to a gene. The CDR3 nucleotides read TGTGCTAGTGGGGACAGGGGGGACTATGGCTACACCTTC. Residues: CASGDRGDYGYTF.

This sequence joins TRBV3-1 (or the pseudogene TRBV3-2) and TRBJ2-5; 7 bases align to TRBD1. This CDR3 comprises 15 residues. Germline CDR1 and CDR2: LGHDT and YNNKEL (reference sequence). The J segment lost 4 bases and the V segment lost 1 base, leaving 6 bases of the junction unmatched. The CDR3 protein is CASSQAMTGLETQYF. CDR3 nucleotide sequence: TGTGCCAGCAGCCAAGCGATGACAGGGCTAGAGACCCAGTACTTC.

The gene calls are TRBV2 and TRBJ1-4, with 7 positions matching TRBD1. Trimming took 10 bases from V and 7 from J; bases not matched to a gene: 12. The CDR3 has 14 residues. Germline lookup yields CDR1 SNHLY and CDR2 FYNNEI. The CDR3 nucleotides are TGTGCCACACCAACCGGGACAGCATCTGAAAAACTGTTTTTT. Its protein is CATPTGTASEKLFF.

The V call is TRBV18, the J call TRBJ1-1; D is undetermined. CDR3 size: 14 residues. V was clipped by 3 bases and J by 0 bases, with 8 bases between them. Germline V lookup: CDR1 KGHSH, CDR2 LQKENI. The CDR3 coding sequence is TGTGCCAGCTCACCGAATCAAATGAACACTGAAGCTTTCTTT. It encodes CASSPNQMNTEAFF.

The rearrangement uses TRBV5-1 and TRBJ1-1; D is unclear. Germline CDR1 is SGHRS and CDR2 is YFSETQ. Trimming shortened V by 0 bases and J by 1 base, and 13 bases separated the two germline ends. This CDR3 has 16 amino acids. CDR3 loop: CASSLGHGRRNTEAFF. CDR3 nucleotides: TGCGCCAGCAGCTTGGGACATGGCCGCCGGAACACTGAAGCTTTCTTT.

J is TRBJ1-6 and V is TRBV5-3; D is perhaps TRBD1 (6 bases). TRBV5-3 is labeled an ORF, and its function is uncertain. This CDR3 has 14 residues. The V and J ends lost 4 bases and 9 bases respectively, with 14 bases between them. The CDR3 loop is CARSQNRESSPLHF. DNA for the CDR3: TGTGCCAGAAGCCAAAACAGGGAGAGTTCACCCCTCCACTTT.

This clone is a singleton in its sample. The chain combines TRBV6-5 with TRBJ2-7, with D unclear. The CDR3 spans 14 residues. The ends were cut back, 6 bases at V and 3 bases at J, with 15 bases in the middle. CDR1 MNHEY and CDR2 SVGAGI come from the germline V gene. Here the CDR3 reads CASSFSRTYYEQYF. CDR3 in DNA: TGTGCCAGCAGCTTTTCAAGGACGTACTACGAGCAGTACTTC.

The J gene is TRBJ1-1, the V gene TRBV18; D gene uncertain. Germline CDR1 KGHSH, CDR2 LQKENI. V was pared by 4 bases and J by 2 bases, with 14 bases between. CDR3 length: 15 amino acids. CDR3: CASSLNVIPNTEAFF. Written as DNA, the CDR3 is TGTGCCAGCTCACTCAACGTGATCCCTAACACTGAAGCTTTCTTT.

V is TRBV19 and J is TRBJ1-2, with 7 bases identical to TRBD1. J lost 8 bases, V lost 5 bases, and 14 bases had no gene match. CDR3 size: 15 residues. CDR1 and CDR2 from the germline V gene are LNHDA and SQIVND (reference sequence). CDR3 DNA sequence: TGTGCCAGTAGTCCCAGGGGGACGGGAGTTGGGGGCTACACCTTC. Translating it yields CASSPRGTGVGGYTF.

This chain links TRBV7-8 with TRBJ1-4; 9 bases match TRBD1. V dropped 1 base and J dropped 3; count of bases not matched to a gene: 15. Germline V gene sequence: CDR1 SGHVS, CDR2 FQNEAQ. This CDR3 contains 20 residues. The CDR3 bases are TGTGCCAGCAGCTTAGTAAGGTCCGGGACAGGGCGTGGAGCTAATGAAAAACTGTTTTTT. It codes for CASSLVRSGTGRGANEKLFF. Looking up the rest from reference TRBV7-8 and TRBJ1-4 gives the full variable domain: GAGVSQSPRYKVAKRGQDVALRCDPISGHVSLFWYQQALGQGPEFLTYFQNEAQLDKSGLPSDRFFAERPEGSVSTLKIQRTQQEDSAVYLCASSLVRSGTGRGANEKLFFGSGTQLSVL.

V usage is TRBV30 and J usage is TRBJ1-2; 7 positions agree with TRBD1. The ends lost 1 base at V and 7 bases at J; junction bases unmatched: 6. The CDR3 is 13 residues long. Germline assignment: CDR1 GTSNPN and CDR2 SVGIG (reference sequence). CDR3 bases: TGTGCCTGGAGTGGACAGGGACGTTTTGGCTACACCTTC. Protein product: CAWSGQGRFGYTF.

The CDR3 coding sequence is TGTGCCAGCAGTGAAACAGGGTGGAACACTGAAGCTTTCTTT. It specifies CASSETGWNTEAFF. The chain joins TRBV6-1 to TRBJ1-1; D might be TRBD1 (6 bases). Trimming took off 2 bases at V and 1 base at J, with 8 bases between the two ends. The germline V gene has CDR1 MNHNS and CDR2 SASEGT. The CDR3 totals 14 residues.

This clone was seen once. The chain combines TRBV4-3 with TRBJ1-2; 7 nucleotides align to TRBD1. Germline trimming cut 4 bases from V and 8 bases from J; bases unmatched to any gene: 13. CDR3 length equals 15 residues. Germline loops: CDR1 LGHNA, CDR2 YSLEER. CDR3 sequence (DNA): TGCGCCAGCAGCCTAGGGGGCCCCGGGAATATAGGCTACACCTTC. It codes for CASSLGGPGNIGYTF.

The chain employs TRBV6-5 and TRBJ2-7; D unresolved. CDR3 length equals 14 residues. Germline V gene sequence: CDR1 MNHEY, CDR2 SVGAGI. With 0 bases removed from V and 5 bases from J, the gap between germline ends came to 11 bases. The CDR3 here is CASSYSLMDHEQYF. DNA for the CDR3: TGTGCCAGCAGTTACTCCCTAATGGACCACGAGCAGTACTTC.

The V gene is TRBV14, the J gene TRBJ1-3; 8 positions agree with TRBD1. The CDR3 extends over 16 amino acids. With V trimmed by 4 bases and J by 3 bases, 8 bases remained unmatched. Germline values: CDR1 SGHDN, CDR2 FVKESK. This chain's CDR3 is CASSPQQGVFGNTIYF. As DNA, the CDR3 is TGTGCCAGCAGCCCCCAACAGGGGGTCTTTGGAAACACCATATATTTT.

The chain is built from TRBV5-1 and TRBJ1-4; the D is unclear. CDR3 length: 16 residues. Trimming cost V 0 bases and J 4 bases, with 13 bases left between them. Germline V gene sequence: CDR1 SGHRS, CDR2 YFSETQ. This chain's CDR3 is CASSLGLFSGNEKLFF. The CDR3 DNA reads TGCGCCAGCAGCTTGGGACTTTTTTCGGGTAATGAAAAACTGTTTTTT.

V and J are TRBV12-3 or TRBV12-4 and TRBJ2-7, with D unresolved. Deletions cut 2 bases from V and 6 bases from J, with 11 bases between. This CDR3 comprises 13 residues. The CDR3: CASSLKRDLEQYF. The DNA for the CDR3 is TGTGCCAGCAGTTTAAAAAGGGATCTCGAGCAGTACTTC.

The chain is built from TRBV12-3 or TRBV12-4 and TRBJ1-1, with D hard to call. The CDR3 is made up of 13 amino acids. Trimming cost V 7 bases and J 11 bases, with 20 bases left between them. Here the CDR3 DNA reads TGTGCCAGCATCGCGCAAGAGGGTTTGAGGGCTTTCTTT. Its protein is CASIAQEGLRAFF.

The chain joins TRBV7-6 to TRBJ2-1, with D uncertain. The CDR3 is made up of 15 amino acids. V was shortened by 1 base and J by 0 bases, with 7 bases between the two germline ends. CDR1 is SGHVS and CDR2 is FNYEAQ in the germline V gene. The CDR3 region is CASSLGPLSYNEQFF. The CDR3 DNA reads as TGTGCCAGCAGCTTAGGGCCTCTCTCCTACAATGAGCAGTTCTTC.

The chain uses TRBV20-1 and TRBJ2-7, with D tentatively TRBD1 (5 bases). This CDR3 has 14 residues. V lost 3 bases and J 0 bases, leaving 12 bases between the germline ends. Germline V gene sequence: CDR1 DFQATT, CDR2 SNEGSKA (reference sequence). CDR3 loop: CSASEDTDSYEQYF. CDR3 nucleotides: TGCAGTGCTAGTGAGGACACTGACTCCTACGAGCAGTACTTC.

V usage is TRBV4-2 and J usage is TRBJ1-2; D unresolved. V lost 1 base and J 4 bases, leaving 13 bases between the germline ends. The germline gives CDR1 LGHNA, CDR2 YNFKEQ. The CDR3 loop spans 15 amino acids. The CDR3 loop reads CASSQGEMSGYGYTF. In DNA form, the CDR3 reads TGTGCCAGCAGCCAAGGTGAAATGTCAGGCTATGGCTACACCTTC.

This clone was seen a few times. The sample contains more than one DNA sequence encoding this CDR3. The chain links TRBV2 to TRBJ1-2; no clear D gene. CDR3 length: 13 residues. Germline V gives CDR1 SNHLY, CDR2 FYNNEI. V was cut by 3 bases and J by 2 bases, with 7 bases left in between. DNA of the CDR3: TGTGCCAGCAGTGAGGCCCTAAACTATGGCTACACCTTC. Encoded protein: CASSEALNYGYTF.

The CDR3 nucleotides are TGCAGCGTCGGAGACCCCCCCGAGGGCTACACCTTC. As protein: CSVGDPPEGYTF. This chain joins TRBV29-1 and TRBJ1-2; D ambiguous. Germline CDR1 SQVTM, CDR2 ANQGSEA. This CDR3 has 12 amino acids. The ends were cut back, 6 bases at V and 8 bases at J, with 16 bases in the middle.

J is TRBJ1-6 and V is TRBV19, with unresolved D. The CDR3 spans 17 residues. Trimming pared 3 bases from V and 2 bases from J, leaving 14 bases between. CDR1 is LNHDA, CDR2 SQIVND, per germline (reference sequence). The CDR3 loop is CASSIFQVRAYNSPLHF. The CDR3, as DNA: TGTGCCAGTAGTATTTTCCAGGTCCGCGCCTATAATTCACCCCTCCACTTT.

This chain connects TRBV20-1 to TRBJ1-2; D call uncertain. Germline V lookup: CDR1 DFQATT, CDR2 SNEGSKA (reference sequence). Trimming took 2 bases from V and 5 from J, leaving 6 bases between them. The CDR3 extends over 11 amino acids. As DNA, the CDR3 is TGCAGTGCTAGATACAGTTATGGCTACACCTTC. Translating gives CSARYSYGYTF.